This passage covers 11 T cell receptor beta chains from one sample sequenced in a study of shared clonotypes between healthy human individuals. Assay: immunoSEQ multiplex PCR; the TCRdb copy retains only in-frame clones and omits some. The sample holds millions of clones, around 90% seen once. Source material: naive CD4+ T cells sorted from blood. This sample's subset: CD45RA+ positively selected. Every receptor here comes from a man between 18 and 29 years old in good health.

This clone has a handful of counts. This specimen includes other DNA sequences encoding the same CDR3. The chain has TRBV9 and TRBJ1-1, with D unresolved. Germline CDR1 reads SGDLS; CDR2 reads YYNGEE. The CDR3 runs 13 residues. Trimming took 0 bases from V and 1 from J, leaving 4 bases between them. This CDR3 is CASSVERNTEAFF. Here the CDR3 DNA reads TGTGCCAGCAGCGTAGAGAGGAACACTGAAGCTTTCTTT.

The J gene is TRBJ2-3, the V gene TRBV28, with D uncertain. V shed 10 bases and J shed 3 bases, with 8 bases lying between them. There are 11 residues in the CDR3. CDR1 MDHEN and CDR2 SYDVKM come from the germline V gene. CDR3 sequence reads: CATSETDTQYF. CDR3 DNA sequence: TGTGCCACTAGTGAGACAGATACGCAGTATTTT.

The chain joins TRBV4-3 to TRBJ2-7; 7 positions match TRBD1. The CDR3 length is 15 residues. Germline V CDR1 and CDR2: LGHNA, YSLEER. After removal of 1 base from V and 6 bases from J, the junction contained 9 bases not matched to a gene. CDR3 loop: CASSQGAGGGIEQYF. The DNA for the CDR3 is TGCGCCAGCAGCCAAGGGGCAGGGGGTGGGATCGAGCAGTACTTC.

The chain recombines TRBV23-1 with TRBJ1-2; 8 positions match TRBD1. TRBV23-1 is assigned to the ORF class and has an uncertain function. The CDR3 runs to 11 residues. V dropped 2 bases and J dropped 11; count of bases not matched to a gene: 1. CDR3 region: CASSQRTGYTF. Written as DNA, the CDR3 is TGCGCCAGCAGTCAAAGGACAGGGTACACCTTC.

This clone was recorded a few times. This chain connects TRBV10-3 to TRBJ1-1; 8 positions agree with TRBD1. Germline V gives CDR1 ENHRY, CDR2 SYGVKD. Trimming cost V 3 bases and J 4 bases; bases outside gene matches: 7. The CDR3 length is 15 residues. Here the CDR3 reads CAISDTQGGSTEAFF. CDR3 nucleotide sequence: TGTGCCATCAGTGATACACAGGGGGGGAGCACTGAAGCTTTCTTT.

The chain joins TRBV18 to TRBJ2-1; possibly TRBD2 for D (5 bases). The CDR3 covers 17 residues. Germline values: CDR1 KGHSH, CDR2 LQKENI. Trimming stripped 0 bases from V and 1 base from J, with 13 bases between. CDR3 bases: TGTGCCAGCTCACCACCGGGGAGCGGACCTTCCTACAATGAGCAGTTCTTC. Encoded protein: CASSPPGSGPSYNEQFF.

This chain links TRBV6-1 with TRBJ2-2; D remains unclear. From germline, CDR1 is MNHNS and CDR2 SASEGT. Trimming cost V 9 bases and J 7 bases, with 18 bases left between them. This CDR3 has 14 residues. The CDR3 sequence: CASPAVENNGELFF. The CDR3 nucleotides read TGTGCCAGTCCGGCAGTCGAGAATAACGGGGAGCTGTTTTTT.

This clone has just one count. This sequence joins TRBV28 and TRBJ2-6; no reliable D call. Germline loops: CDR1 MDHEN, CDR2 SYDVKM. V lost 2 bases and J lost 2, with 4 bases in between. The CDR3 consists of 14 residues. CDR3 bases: TGTGCCAGCAGTTTACCCCCTGGGGCCAACGTCCTGACTTTC. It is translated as CASSLPPGANVLTF.

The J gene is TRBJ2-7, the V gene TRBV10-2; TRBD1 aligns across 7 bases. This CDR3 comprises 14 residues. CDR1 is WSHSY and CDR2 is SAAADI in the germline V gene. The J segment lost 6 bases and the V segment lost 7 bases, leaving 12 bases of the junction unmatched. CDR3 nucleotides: TGCGCCAGCATCGAGGGGACGGACAGGATCGAGCAGTACTTC. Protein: CASIEGTDRIEQYF.

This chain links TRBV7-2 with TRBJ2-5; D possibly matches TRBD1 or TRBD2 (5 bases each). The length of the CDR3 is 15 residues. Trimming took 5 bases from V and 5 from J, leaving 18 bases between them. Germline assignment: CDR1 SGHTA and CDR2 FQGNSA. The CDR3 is CASSTGPPEWETQYF. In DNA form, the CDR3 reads TGTGCCAGCAGCACGGGACCACCGGAGTGGGAGACCCAGTACTTC.

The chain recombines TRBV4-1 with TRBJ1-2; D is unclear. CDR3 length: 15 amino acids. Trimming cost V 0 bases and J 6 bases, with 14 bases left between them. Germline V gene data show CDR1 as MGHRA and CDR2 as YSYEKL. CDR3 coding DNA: TGCGCCAGCAGCCAAGATCACGGGTCTCGGGATGGCTACACCTTC. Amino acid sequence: CASSQDHGSRDGYTF.